Included here is one T cell receptor beta chain sequence, with context. This entry is derived from a study of control samples from healthy donors and cancer patients. Profiled with immunoSEQ multiplex PCR; TCRdb holds only in-frame clones, not every one. There are roughly 120,000 clones in the sample; more than 70% occur only once, and about 2.5% lies in the top ten. Material for sequencing was blood. This sequence was found in an older woman in good health.

The CDR3 coding sequence is TGCGCCAGTAGGACTAGCGGGGCACTAATCAATGAGCAGTTCTTC. This sequence encodes CASRTSGALINEQFF. The chain recombines TRBV5-1 with TRBJ2-1; 12 bases are shared with TRBD2. This CDR3 contains 15 residues. J was trimmed by 6 bases and V by 8 bases; bases with no gene match: 9. Germline CDR1 SGHRS, CDR2 YFSETQ.